Given below is one T cell receptor beta chain in context. The CDR3 spans 14 residues. V was clipped by 7 bases and J by 5 bases; unmatched bases: 10. The germline gives CDR1 LGHDT, CDR2 YNNKEL (reference sequence). The data stem from a study of identical twins. TCRdb passed the 5' RACE reads through MiXCR, listing each CDR3 protein once. This sample has fewer than 900,000 distinct CDR3 sequences, with 21% found just once. These same data were also listed under a study on T cells expressing NK-cell markers.

Sequencing was carried out using PBMCs. The origin of this receptor is a woman younger than 35 in good health. The gene calls are TRBV3-1 and TRBJ2-5; 7 nucleotides agree with TRBD2. CDR3 bases: TGTGCCAGCACTAATAAGGCGGGAGAGGAGACCCAGTACTTC. As protein: CASTNKAGEETQYF.